A selection of T cell receptor beta chains follows, all from one sample in a study of CD4 T cells in relation to SARS-CoV-2 and coronaviruses. Antigen specificity for these receptors is unknown. The table came from immunoSEQ multiplex PCR; TCRdb's copy has only in-frame clones and leaves some out. The table has about 26,000 clones, roughly 76% seen once; the top ten hold over 9.5%. Sequencing was performed on CD4+ T cells from PBMCs, cultured in vitro. The receptors were gathered from a human donor in good health. Both conserved end residues are part of each CDR3. D genes are given only for firm matches. Part of the rows lack a size; the others show once, few, many or a class for expanded clones.

>TRBV4-3|TRBJ2-1|.|.
CASSQDSDNEQFF
TGCGCCAGCAGCCAAGATTCGGATAATGAGCAGTTCTTC
>TRBV30|TRBJ1-6|once|.
CAWSVFQGPFSDSPLHF
TGTGCCTGGAGTGTATTTCAAGGCCCCTTTTCCGATTCACCCCTCCACTTT
>TRBV6-4|TRBJ2-7|.|.
CASSDVAGYEQYF
TGTGCCAGCAGTGACGTCGCAGGGTACGAGCAGTACTTC
>TRBV7-2|TRBJ1-4|.|.
CASSTHRPTNEKLFF
TGTGCCAGCAGCACCCACAGGCCAACTAATGAAAAACTGTTTTTT
>TRBV4-1|TRBJ1-5|few|TRBD1
CASSQVRTGRQPQHF
TGCGCCAGCAGCCAAGTAAGGACAGGGAGGCAGCCCCAGCATTTT
>TRBV18|TRBJ2-1|.|.
CASSLREGAHYNEQFF
TGTGCCAGCTCCCTCAGGGAGGGGGCCCACTACAATGAGCAGTTCTTC
>TRBV5-1|TRBJ2-2|.|.
CASSLLPPGQANTGELFF
TGCGCCAGCAGCTTGCTCCCTCCGGGACAAGCGAACACCGGGGAGCTGTTTTTT
>TRBV2|TRBJ1-1|.|.
CASSYQGYTEAFF
TGTGCCAGCAGTTATCAGGGGTACACTGAAGCTTTCTTT
>TRBV19|TRBJ1-1|once|.
CASSIPPNTEAFF
TGTGCCAGTAGTATCCCCCCGAACACTGAAGCTTTCTTT
>TRBV18|TRBJ2-7|.|.
CASSSQDSTGADF
TGTGCCAGCTCATCCCAGGACTCGACGGGTGCGGACTTC
>TRBV3-1/TRBV3-2|TRBJ2-1|.|.
CATNSRGTNNNEQFF
TGTGCCACCAATTCGCGCGGGACAAACAACAATGAGCAGTTCTTC
>TRBV29-1|TRBJ2-3|.|.
CSVERGTAEDTQYF
TGCAGCGTTGAACGGGGGACAGCGGAAGATACGCAGTATTTT
>TRBV5-1|TRBJ1-6|.|.
CASSLDGGQTGSPLHF
TGCGCCAGCAGCTTGGACGGGGGGCAGACTGGTTCACCCCTCCACTTT
>TRBV5-1|TRBJ1-1|.|.
CASSLGDIKNTEAFF
TGCGCCAGCAGCTTGGGGGACATCAAGAACACTGAAGCTTTCTTT
>TRBV5-1|TRBJ2-7|.|.
CASSLLWQGGYEQYF
TGCGCCAGCAGCTTGTTGTGGCAGGGGGGATACGAGCAGTACTTC
>TRBV5-1|TRBJ1-1|.|.
CASSLEFTATEAFF
TGCGCCAGCAGCTTAGAGTTCACGGCGACTGAAGCTTTCTTT
>TRBV7-8|TRBJ2-2|.|.
CASSLAGATGELFF
TGTGCCAGCAGCTTAGCGGGAGCCACCGGGGAGCTGTTTTTT
>TRBV30|TRBJ2-7|.|.
CAWSGLAGGEQYF
TGTGCCTGGAGTGGTCTGGCGGGTGGCGAGCAGTACTTC
>TRBV5-1|TRBJ2-3|.|.
CASSFEGEDTQYF
TGCGCCAGCAGCTTCGAGGGAGAAGATACGCAGTATTTT
>TRBV3-1/TRBV3-2|TRBJ2-7|few|.
CASSQVTRGEQYF
TGTGCCAGCAGCCAAGTGACGCGGGGCGAGCAGTACTTC
>TRBV18|TRBJ2-1|few|.
CASSPTGLYNEQFF
TGTGCCAGCTCACCAACGGGTCTCTACAATGAGCAGTTCTTC
>TRBV9|TRBJ1-1|.|.
CASSKTASYMNTEAFF
TGTGCCAGCAGCAAGACAGCTTCCTACATGAACACTGAAGCTTTCTTT
>TRBV16|TRBJ1-3|few|.
CASSQSGSLSGNTIYF
TGTGCCAGCAGCCAATCCGGCAGCCTCTCTGGAAACACCATATATTTT
>TRBV24-1|TRBJ2-2|few|.
CATSDSVGETVTGELFF
TGTGCCACCAGTGACTCGGTGGGGGAGACCGTGACCGGGGAGCTGTTTTTT
>TRBV27|TRBJ2-5|.|.
CASSPGLAGMETQYF
TGTGCCAGCAGTCCTGGGTTGGCGGGGATGGAGACCCAGTACTTC
>TRBV6-2/TRBV6-3|TRBJ1-2|.|TRBD1
CASSTPTGNGYTF
TGTGCCAGCAGTACCCCGACAGGGAACGGCTACACCTTC
>TRBV28|TRBJ2-1|once|.
CASSGAGSYNEQFF
TGTGCCAGCAGTGGGGCGGGCTCCTACAATGAGCAGTTCTTC
>TRBV4-2|TRBJ2-1|.|TRBD2
CASSPRRWGRVGDEQFF
TGTGCCAGCAGTCCCCGTCGGTGGGGGAGGGTTGGGGATGAGCAGTTCTTC
>TRBV11-2|TRBJ1-5|.|.
CASSFDSAEGQPQHF
TGTGCCAGCAGCTTCGACAGTGCCGAGGGTCAGCCCCAGCATTTT
>TRBV3-1/TRBV3-2|TRBJ2-1|.|.
CASSQLGYNEQFF
TGTGCCAGCAGCCAACTCGGATACAATGAGCAGTTCTTC
>TRBV5-1|TRBJ1-4|.|TRBD1
CASSLGTGHEKLFF
TGCGCCAGCAGCCTCGGGACAGGGCATGAAAAACTGTTTTTT
>TRBV5-1|TRBJ1-1|.|TRBD1
CASSLQGGTTEAFF
TGCGCCAGCAGCTTGCAGGGGGGGACCACTGAAGCTTTCTTT
>TRBV3-1/TRBV3-2|TRBJ1-1|.|TRBD1
CASSQVGQLEAFF
TGTGCCAGCAGCCAAGTGGGACAGCTTGAAGCTTTCTTT
>TRBV11-1|TRBJ2-7|.|TRBD1
CASSPRDRGLYEQYF
TGTGCCAGCAGCCCGCGGGACAGGGGGCTCTACGAGCAGTACTTC
>TRBV7-2|TRBJ2-5|few|.
CASRAGLETETQYF
TGTGCCAGCAGGGCGGGCCTCGAGACGGAGACCCAGTACTTC
>TRBV20-1|TRBJ2-1|.|.
CSARGDNEQFF
TGCAGTGCTAGGGGGGACAATGAGCAGTTCTTC
>TRBV30|TRBJ1-2|.|.
CAWSHSRHYGYTF
TGTGCCTGGAGCCACTCGAGACACTATGGCTACACCTTC
>TRBV5-1|TRBJ2-7|.|TRBD1
CASSLGDRYYEQYF
TGCGCCAGCAGCTTGGGGGACAGATACTACGAGCAGTACTTC
>TRBV4-1|TRBJ1-1|few|.
CASSRRGARNTEAFF
TGCGCCAGCAGCCGGCGGGGGGCGAGGAACACTGAAGCTTTCTTT
>TRBV6-1|TRBJ2-5|.|TRBD2
CASSEAPTSAYQETQYF
TGTGCCAGCAGTGAAGCGCCGACTAGCGCGTACCAAGAGACCCAGTACTTC
>TRBV6-5|TRBJ2-7|.|.
CASSQAFSYEQYF
TGTGCCAGCAGCCAGGCGTTTTCCTACGAGCAGTACTTC
>TRBV7-3|TRBJ2-2|.|TRBD1
CASSPNRGNGELFF
TGTGCCAGCAGCCCTAACAGGGGGAACGGGGAGCTGTTTTTT
>TRBV5-1|TRBJ2-3|.|TRBD2
CASSLVLAGGPGDTQYF
TGCGCCAGCAGCTTGGTCCTAGCGGGAGGGCCAGGAGATACGCAGTATTTT
>TRBV6-6|TRBJ1-1|.|TRBD1
CASSYSGTANTEAFF
TGTGCCAGCAGTTACAGCGGGACAGCGAACACTGAAGCTTTCTTT
>TRBV7-9|TRBJ2-3|.|.
CASSPGGGVLDTQYF
TGTGCCAGCAGCCCCGGGGGAGGTGTCCTTGATACGCAGTATTTT
>TRBV9|TRBJ1-4|.|.
CASSPSRRNEKLFF
TGTGCCAGCAGCCCGAGTAGGAGGAATGAAAAACTGTTTTTT
>TRBV19|TRBJ1-4|.|.
CASSILGSNEKLFF
TGTGCCAGTAGTATCCTAGGTTCTAATGAAAAACTGTTTTTT
>TRBV10-3|TRBJ1-1|.|TRBD1
CAIRDRENTEAFF
TGTGCCATCAGGGACAGGGAGAACACTGAAGCTTTCTTT
>TRBV5-1|TRBJ1-5|.|TRBD1
CASSAGQGNQPQHF
TGCGCCAGCAGCGCGGGACAGGGAAATCAGCCCCAGCATTTT
>TRBV7-2|TRBJ2-1|few|.
CASSLIVREPGNEQFF
TGTGCCAGCAGCTTAATCGTCCGAGAGCCGGGGAATGAGCAGTTCTTC
>TRBV3-1/TRBV3-2|TRBJ1-6|.|TRBD1
CASSRQGESPLHF
TGTGCCAGCAGTCGACAGGGGGAATCACCCCTCCACTTT
>TRBV5-6|TRBJ1-3|.|.
CASSLGLAGNTIYF
TGTGCCAGCAGCTTGGGACTTGCTGGAAACACCATATATTTT
>TRBV6-5|TRBJ1-4|.|.
CASRLGNYEKLFF
TGTGCCAGCAGGCTCGGGAACTATGAAAAACTGTTTTTT